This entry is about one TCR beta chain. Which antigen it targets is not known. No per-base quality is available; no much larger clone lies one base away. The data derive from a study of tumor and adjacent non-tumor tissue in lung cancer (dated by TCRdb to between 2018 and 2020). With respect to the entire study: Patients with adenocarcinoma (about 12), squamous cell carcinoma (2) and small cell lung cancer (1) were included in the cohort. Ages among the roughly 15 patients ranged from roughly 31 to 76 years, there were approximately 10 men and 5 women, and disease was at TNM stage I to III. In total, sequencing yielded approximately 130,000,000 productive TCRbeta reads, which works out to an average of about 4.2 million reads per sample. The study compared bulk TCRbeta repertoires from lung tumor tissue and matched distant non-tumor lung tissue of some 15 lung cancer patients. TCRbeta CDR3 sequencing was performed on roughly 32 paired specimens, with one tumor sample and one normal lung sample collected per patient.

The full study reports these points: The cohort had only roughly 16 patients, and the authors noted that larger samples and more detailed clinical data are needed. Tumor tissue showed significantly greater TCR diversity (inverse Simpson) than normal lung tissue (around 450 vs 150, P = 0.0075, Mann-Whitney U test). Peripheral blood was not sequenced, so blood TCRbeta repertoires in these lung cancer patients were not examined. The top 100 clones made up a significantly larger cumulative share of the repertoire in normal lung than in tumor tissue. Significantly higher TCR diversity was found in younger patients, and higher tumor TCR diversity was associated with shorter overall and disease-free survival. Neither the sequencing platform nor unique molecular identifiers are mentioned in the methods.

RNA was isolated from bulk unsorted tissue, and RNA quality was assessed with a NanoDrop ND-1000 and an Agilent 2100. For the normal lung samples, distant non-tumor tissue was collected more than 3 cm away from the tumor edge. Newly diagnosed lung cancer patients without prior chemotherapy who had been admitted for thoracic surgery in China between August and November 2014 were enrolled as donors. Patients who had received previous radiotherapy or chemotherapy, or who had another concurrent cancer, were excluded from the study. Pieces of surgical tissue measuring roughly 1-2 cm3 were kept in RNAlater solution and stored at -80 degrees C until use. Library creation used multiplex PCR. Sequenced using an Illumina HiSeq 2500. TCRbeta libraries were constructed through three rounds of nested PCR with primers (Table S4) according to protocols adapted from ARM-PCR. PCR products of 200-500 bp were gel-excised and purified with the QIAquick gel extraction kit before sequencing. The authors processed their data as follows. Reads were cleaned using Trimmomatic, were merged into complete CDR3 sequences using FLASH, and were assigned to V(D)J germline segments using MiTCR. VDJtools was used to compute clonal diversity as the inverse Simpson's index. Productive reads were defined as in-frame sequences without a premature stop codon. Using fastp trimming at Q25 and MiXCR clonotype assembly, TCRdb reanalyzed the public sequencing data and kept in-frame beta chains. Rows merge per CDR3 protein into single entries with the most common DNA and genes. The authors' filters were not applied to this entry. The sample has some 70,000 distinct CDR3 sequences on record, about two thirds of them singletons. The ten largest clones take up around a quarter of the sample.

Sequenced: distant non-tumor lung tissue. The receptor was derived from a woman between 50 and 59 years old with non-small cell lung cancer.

The DNA sequence is as follows: TGTGCCAGCAGCTTAGAAATGTGGGGGGAGGCGGTAGATACGCAGTATTTT. Translated, this is CASSLEMWGEAVDTQYF. Rearrangement joined TRBV11-2 to TRBJ2-3; TRBD2 is perhaps the D gene, given 6 matching bases. The cysteine opens and the phenylalanine closes a CDR3 of 17 amino acids. This entry keeps only the CDR3 DNA: 51 bases, framed from base 1. As encoded in the germline V gene, CDR1 is SGHAT while CDR2 is FQNNGV. Cut back by 0 bases and 5 bases, the V and J ends lie 18 bases apart.